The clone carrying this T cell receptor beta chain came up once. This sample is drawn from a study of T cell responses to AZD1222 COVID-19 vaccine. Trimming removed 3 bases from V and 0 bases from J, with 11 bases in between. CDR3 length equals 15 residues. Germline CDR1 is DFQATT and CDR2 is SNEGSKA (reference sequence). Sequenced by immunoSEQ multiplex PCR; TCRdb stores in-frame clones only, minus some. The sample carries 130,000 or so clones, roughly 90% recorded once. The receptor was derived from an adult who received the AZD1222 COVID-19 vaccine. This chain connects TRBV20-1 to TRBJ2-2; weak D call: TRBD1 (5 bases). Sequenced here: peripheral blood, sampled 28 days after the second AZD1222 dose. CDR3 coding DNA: TGCAGTGCTAGTAGGGGAAACTCGAACACCGGGGAGCTGTTTTTT. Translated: CSASRGNSNTGELFF.